The TCR beta chain under discussion was sequenced for a study of CD8 T cells in Susac syndrome. Sequencing of TCR beta was undertaken in CD8+ and CD4+ T cells derived from blood. While CD8+ and CD4+ T cells were isolated negatively, TEMRA cells were enriched by FACS. This CDR3 has 15 residues. Trimming pared 5 bases from V and 2 bases from J, leaving 13 bases between. When the RNA was reverse transcribed, random hexamers were used with an input of roughly 0.45 to 1 ug. Amplification of TCR beta CDR3 spanned 54 Vbeta and 13 Jbeta via immunoSEQ multiplex PCR. MiXCR was run by TCRdb on the immunoSEQ multiplex PCR reads, yielding one entry per CDR3 protein. The sample has hundreds of thousands of distinct CDR3 sequences, around 91% seen once; the top ten hold around 0.18%.

Input material: CD8+ T cells from PBMCs. The rearrangement uses TRBV12-3 or TRBV12-4 and TRBJ1-5; maybe TRBD1 (6 bases). This clonotype was sampled from a human donor with multiple sclerosis. The CDR3 sequence: CASSPYREGNQPQHF. CDR3 DNA: TGTGCCAGCAGTCCCTACAGGGAGGGCAATCAGCCCCAGCATTTT.